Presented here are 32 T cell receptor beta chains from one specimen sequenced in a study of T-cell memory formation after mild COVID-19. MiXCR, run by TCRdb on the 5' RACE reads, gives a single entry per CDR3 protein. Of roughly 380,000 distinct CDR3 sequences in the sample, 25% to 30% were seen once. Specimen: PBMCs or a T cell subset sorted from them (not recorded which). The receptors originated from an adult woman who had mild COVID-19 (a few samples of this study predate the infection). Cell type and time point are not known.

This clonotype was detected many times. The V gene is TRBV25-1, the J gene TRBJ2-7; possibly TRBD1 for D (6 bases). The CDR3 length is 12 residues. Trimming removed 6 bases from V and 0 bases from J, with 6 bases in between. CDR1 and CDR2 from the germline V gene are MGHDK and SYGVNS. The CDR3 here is CASRDSSYEQYF. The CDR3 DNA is TGTGCCAGCAGGGACAGCTCCTACGAGCAGTACTTC.

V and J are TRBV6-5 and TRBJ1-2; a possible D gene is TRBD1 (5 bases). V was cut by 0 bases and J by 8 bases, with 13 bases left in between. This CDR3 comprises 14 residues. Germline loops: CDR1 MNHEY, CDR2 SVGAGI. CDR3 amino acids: CASSYSGRAGGYTF. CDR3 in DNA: TGTGCCAGCAGTTACTCGGGCAGGGCGGGCGGCTACACCTTC.

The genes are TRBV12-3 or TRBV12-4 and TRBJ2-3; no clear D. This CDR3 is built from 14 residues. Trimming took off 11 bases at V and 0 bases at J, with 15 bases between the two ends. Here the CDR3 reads CAVGATSSTDTQYF. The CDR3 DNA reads TGTGCCGTGGGTGCGACGAGTAGCACAGATACGCAGTATTTT.

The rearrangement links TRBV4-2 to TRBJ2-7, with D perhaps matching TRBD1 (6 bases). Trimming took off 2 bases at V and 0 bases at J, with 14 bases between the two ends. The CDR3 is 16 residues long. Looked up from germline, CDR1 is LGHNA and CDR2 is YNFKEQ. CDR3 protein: CASSQRWTESSYEQYF. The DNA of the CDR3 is TGTGCCAGCAGCCAAAGGTGGACAGAGAGCTCCTACGAGCAGTACTTC.

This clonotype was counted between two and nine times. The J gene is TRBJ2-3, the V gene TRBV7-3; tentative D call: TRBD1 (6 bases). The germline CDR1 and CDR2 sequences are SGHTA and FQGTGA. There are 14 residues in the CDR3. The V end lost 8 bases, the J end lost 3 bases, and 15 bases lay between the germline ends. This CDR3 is CASSNRAITDTQYF. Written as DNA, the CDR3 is TGTGCCAGCTCAAACAGGGCCATAACAGATACGCAGTATTTT. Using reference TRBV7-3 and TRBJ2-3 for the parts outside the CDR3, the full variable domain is GAGVSQTPSNKVTEKGKYVELRCDPISGHTALYWYRQSLGQGPEFLIYFQGTGAADDSGLPNDRFFAVRPEGSVSTLKIQRTERGDSAVYLCASSNRAITDTQYFGPGTRLTVL.

The CDR3 spells CASSLTGFSYNEQFF. Here the CDR3 DNA reads TGTGCCAGCAGCCTTACTGGGTTTAGCTACAATGAGCAGTTCTTC. The chain links TRBV3-1 to TRBJ2-1; no reliable D call. The CDR3 is made up of 15 amino acids. Trimming shortened V by 4 bases and J by 3 bases, and 13 bases separated the two germline ends. Germline V gives CDR1 LGHDT, CDR2 YNNKEL (reference sequence).

The DNA of the CDR3 is TGTGCCACCAGTGACCCCAGGGGTTCCTACGAGCAGTACTTC. The encoded protein is CATSDPRGSYEQYF. The genes are TRBV24-1 and TRBJ2-7; TRBD1 might be the D (6 bases). The ends were cut back, 4 bases at V and 1 base at J, with 10 bases in the middle. The germline CDR1 and CDR2 sequences are KGHDR and SFDVKD. CDR3 length equals 14 residues.

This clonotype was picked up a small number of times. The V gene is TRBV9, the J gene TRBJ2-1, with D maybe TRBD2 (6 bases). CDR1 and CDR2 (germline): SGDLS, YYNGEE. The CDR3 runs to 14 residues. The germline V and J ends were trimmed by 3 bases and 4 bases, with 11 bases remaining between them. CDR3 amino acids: CASSALGGYNEQFF. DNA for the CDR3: TGTGCCAGCAGCGCCCTTGGGGGGTACAATGAGCAGTTCTTC.

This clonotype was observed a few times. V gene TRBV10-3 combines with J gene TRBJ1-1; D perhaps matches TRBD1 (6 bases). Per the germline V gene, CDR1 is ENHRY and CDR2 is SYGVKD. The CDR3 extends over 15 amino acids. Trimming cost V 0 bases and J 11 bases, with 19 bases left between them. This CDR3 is CAISESTAALRGAFF. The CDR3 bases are TGTGCCATCAGTGAGTCGACAGCAGCCTTAAGGGGGGCTTTCTTT.

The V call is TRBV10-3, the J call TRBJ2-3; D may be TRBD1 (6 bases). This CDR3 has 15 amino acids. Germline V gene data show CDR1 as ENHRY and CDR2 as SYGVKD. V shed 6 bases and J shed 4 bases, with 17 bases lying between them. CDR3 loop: CAIRLGQSEADTQYF. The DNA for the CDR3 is TGTGCCATCAGACTAGGACAGTCCGAGGCAGATACGCAGTATTTT.

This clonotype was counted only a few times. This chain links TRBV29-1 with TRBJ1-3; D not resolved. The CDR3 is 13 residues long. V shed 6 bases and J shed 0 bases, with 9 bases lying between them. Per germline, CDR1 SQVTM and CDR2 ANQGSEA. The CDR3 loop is CSVQVLSGNTIYF. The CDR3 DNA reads TGCAGCGTACAAGTCCTCTCTGGAAACACCATATATTTT. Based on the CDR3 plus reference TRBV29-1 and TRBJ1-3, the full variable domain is SAVISQKPSRDICQRGTSLTIQCQVDSQVTMMFWYRQQPGQSLTLIATANQGSEATYESGFVIDKFPISRPNLTFSTLTVSNMSPEDSSIYLCSVQVLSGNTIYFGEGSWLTVV.

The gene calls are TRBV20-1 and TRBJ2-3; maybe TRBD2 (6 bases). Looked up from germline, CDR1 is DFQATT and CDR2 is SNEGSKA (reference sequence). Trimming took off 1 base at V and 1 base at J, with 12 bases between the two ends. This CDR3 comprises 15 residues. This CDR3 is CSARVQLAGTDTQYF. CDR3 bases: TGCAGTGCTAGAGTGCAGTTAGCGGGCACAGATACGCAGTATTTT.

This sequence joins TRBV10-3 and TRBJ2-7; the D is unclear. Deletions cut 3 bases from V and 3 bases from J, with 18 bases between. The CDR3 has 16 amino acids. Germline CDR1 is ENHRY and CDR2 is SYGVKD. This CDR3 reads CAISETGPDGFYEQYF. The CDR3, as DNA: TGTGCCATCAGTGAAACCGGACCGGACGGGTTCTACGAGCAGTACTTC.

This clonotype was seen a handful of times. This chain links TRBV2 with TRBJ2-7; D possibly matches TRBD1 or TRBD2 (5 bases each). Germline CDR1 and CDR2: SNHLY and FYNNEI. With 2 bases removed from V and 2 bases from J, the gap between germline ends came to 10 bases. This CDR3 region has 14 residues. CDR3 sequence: CASSERGVPYEQYF. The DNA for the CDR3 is TGTGCCAGCAGTGAAAGAGGGGTACCCTACGAGCAGTACTTC.

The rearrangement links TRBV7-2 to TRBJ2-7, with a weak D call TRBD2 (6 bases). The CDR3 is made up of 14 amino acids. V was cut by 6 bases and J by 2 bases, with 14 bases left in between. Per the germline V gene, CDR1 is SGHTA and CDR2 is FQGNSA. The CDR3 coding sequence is TGTGCCAGCAGTTTCCCGGGACTTACCTACGAGCAGTACTTC. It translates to CASSFPGLTYEQYF.

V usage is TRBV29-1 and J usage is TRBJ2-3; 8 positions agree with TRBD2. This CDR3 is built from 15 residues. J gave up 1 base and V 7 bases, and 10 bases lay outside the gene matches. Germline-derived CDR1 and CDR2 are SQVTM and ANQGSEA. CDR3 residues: CSAASAGDRTDTQYF. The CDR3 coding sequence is TGCAGCGCTGCGTCAGCGGGGGACCGCACAGATACGCAGTATTTT.

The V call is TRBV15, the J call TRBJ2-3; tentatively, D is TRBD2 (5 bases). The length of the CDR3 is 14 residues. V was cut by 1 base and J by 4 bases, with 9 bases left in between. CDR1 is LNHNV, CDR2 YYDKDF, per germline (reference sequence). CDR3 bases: TGTGCCACCAGCAGAGGGAGGTGGGCAGATACGCAGTATTTT. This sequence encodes CATSRGRWADTQYF.

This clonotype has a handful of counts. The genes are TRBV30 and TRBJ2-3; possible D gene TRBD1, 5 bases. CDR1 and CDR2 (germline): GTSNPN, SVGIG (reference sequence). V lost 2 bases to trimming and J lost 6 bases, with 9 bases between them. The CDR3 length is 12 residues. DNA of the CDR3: TGTGCCTGGAGTAGACAGTACGATACGCAGTATTTT. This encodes CAWSRQYDTQYF.

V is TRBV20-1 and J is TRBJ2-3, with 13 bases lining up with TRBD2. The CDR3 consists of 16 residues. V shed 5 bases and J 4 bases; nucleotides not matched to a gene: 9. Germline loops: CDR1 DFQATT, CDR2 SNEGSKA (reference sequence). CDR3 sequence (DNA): TGCAGTGCTCCTCACCGGACTAGCGGGGGCTCAGATACGCAGTATTTT. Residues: CSAPHRTSGGSDTQYF.

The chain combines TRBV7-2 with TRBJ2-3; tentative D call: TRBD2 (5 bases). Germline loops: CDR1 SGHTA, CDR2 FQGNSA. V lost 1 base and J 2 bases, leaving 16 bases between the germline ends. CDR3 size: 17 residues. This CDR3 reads CASSLGAGLSNTDTQYF. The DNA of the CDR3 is TGTGCCAGCAGCTTAGGGGCGGGCCTGAGTAACACAGATACGCAGTATTTT. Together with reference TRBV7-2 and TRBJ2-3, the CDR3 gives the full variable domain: GAGVSQSPSNKVTEKGKDVELRCDPISGHTALYWYRQSLGQGLEFLIYFQGNSAPDKSGLPSDRFSAERTGGSVSTLTIQRTQQEDSAVYLCASSLGAGLSNTDTQYFGPGTRLTVL.

The CDR3 region has the DNA TGCGCCAGCAGCACTGGCCTAGGGGGCTCTCCGAATGAGCAGTTCTTC. The encoded protein is CASSTGLGGSPNEQFF. The V call is TRBV23-1, the J call TRBJ2-1; TRBD1 agrees at 7 bases. TRBV23-1 is an ORF, and what it does is uncertain. The CDR3 totals 16 residues. J lost 7 bases, V lost 6 bases, and 15 bases had no gene match.

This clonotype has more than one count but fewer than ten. The CDR3 region has the DNA TGTGCCAGCAGCTCAGCGCTCGAGCAGTTCTTC. Its protein is CASSSALEQFF. The rearrangement joins TRBV11-2 to TRBJ2-1; D is unresolved. CDR3 length equals 11 residues. Germline V gene sequence: CDR1 SGHAT, CDR2 FQNNGV. V was clipped by 4 bases and J by 10 bases, with 8 bases between them. The full variable domain, with the rest looked up from reference TRBV11-2 and TRBJ2-1, is EAGVAQSPRYKIIEKRQSVAFWCNPISGHATLYWYQQILGQGPKLLIQFQNNGVVDDSQLPKDRFSAERLKGVDSTLKIQPAKLEDSAVYLCASSSALEQFFGPGTRLTVL.

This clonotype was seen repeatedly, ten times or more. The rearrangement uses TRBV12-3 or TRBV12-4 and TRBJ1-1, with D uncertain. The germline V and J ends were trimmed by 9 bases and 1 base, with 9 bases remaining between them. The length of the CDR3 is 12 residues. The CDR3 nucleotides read TGTGCCAGTAGCCCCCAGAACACTGAAGCTTTCTTT. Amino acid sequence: CASSPQNTEAFF.

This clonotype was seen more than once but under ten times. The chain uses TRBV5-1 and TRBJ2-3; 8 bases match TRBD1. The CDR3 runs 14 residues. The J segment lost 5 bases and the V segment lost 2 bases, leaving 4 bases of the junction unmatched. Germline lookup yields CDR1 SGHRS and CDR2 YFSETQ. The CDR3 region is CASSFQGAGDTQYF. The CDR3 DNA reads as TGCGCCAGCAGCTTCCAGGGGGCTGGAGATACGCAGTATTTT. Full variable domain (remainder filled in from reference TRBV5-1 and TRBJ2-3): KAGVTQTPRYLIKTRGQQVTLSCSPISGHRSVSWYQQTPGQGLQFLFEYFSETQRNKGNFPGRFSGRQFSNSRSEMNVSTLELGDSALYLCASSFQGAGDTQYFGPGTRLTVL.

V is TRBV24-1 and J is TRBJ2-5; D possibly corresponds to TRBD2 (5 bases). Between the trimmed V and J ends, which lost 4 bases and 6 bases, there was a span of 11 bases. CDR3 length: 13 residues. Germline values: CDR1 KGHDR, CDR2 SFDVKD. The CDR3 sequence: CATSDPGGQTQYF. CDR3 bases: TGTGCCACCAGTGACCCGGGCGGGCAGACCCAGTACTTC.

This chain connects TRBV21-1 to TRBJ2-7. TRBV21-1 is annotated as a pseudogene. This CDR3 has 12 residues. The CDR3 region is CASSKAPYEQYF. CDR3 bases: TGTGCCAGCAGCAAAGCCCCCTACGAGCAGTACTTC.

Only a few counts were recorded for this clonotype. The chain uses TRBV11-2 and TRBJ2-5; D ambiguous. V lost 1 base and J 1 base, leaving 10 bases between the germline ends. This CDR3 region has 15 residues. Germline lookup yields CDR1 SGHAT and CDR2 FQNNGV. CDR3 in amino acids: CASSLGQFFQETQYF. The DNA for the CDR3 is TGTGCCAGCAGCTTAGGGCAGTTTTTCCAAGAGACCCAGTACTTC.

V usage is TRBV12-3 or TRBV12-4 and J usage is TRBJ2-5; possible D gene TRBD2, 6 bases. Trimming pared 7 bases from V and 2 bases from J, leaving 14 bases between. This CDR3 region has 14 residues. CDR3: CASIFGGIQETQYF. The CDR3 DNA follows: TGTGCCAGCATCTTTGGAGGGATACAAGAGACCCAGTACTTC.

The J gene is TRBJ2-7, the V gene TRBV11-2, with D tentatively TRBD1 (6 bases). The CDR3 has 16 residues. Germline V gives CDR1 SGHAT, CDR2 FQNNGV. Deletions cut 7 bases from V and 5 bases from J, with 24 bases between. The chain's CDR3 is CASNPKAQGLGHEQYF. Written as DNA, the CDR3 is TGTGCCAGCAATCCCAAAGCTCAGGGGCTCGGGCACGAGCAGTACTTC.

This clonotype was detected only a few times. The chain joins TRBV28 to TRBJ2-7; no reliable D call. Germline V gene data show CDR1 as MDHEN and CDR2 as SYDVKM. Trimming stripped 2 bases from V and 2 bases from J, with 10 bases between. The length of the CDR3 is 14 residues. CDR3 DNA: TGTGCCAGCAGTTTAGCGGACCCGACCTACGAGCAGTACTTC. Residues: CASSLADPTYEQYF.

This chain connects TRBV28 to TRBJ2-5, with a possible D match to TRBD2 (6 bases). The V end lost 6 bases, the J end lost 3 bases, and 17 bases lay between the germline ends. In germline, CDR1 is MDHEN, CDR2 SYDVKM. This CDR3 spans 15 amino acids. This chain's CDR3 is CASSYRAIAEETQYF. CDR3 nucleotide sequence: TGTGCCAGCAGCTACCGGGCGATAGCGGAAGAGACCCAGTACTTC.

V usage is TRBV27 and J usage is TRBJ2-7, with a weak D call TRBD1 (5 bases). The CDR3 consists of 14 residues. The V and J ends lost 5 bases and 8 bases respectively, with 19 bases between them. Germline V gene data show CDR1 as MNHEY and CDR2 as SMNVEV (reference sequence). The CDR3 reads CASSPLLEGAKQYF. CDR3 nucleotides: TGTGCCAGCAGTCCCCTTTTGGAAGGGGCGAAGCAGTACTTC.